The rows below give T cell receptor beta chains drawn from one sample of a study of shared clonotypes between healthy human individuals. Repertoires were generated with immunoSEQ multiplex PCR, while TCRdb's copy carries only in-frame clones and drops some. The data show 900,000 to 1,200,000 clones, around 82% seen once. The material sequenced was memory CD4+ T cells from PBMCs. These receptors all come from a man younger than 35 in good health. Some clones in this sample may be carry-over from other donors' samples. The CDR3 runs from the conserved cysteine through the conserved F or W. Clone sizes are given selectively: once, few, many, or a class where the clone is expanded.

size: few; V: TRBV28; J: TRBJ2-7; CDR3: CASSFLSLAGGPGEQYF
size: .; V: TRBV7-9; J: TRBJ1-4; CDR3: CASSSWTGGTNEKLFF
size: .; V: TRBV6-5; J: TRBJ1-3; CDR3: CASSYSRDLGNTIYF
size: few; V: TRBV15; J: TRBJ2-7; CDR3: CATSKDSPGVVEQYF
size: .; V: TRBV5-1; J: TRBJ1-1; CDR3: CASKMGQMNTEAFF
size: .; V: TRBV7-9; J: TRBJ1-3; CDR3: CASSTVTGGASGNTIYF
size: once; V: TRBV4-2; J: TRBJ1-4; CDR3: CASSQGGRENEKLFF
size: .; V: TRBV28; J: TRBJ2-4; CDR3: CASSFRRALAKNIQYF
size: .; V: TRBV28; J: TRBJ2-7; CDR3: CASSSPGTGRYEQYF
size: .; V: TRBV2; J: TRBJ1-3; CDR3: CASRVQTGVGNTIYF
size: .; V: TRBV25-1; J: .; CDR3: CASSDSGAPPYEQYF
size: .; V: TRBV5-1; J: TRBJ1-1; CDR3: CASSLETNTEAFF
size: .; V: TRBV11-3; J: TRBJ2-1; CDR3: CASSFGQGSLNEQFF
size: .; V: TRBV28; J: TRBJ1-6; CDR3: CASSLSGGSYNSPLHF
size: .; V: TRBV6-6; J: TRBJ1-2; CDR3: CASSPSTEGYTF
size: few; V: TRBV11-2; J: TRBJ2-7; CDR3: CASSFGTSNEQYF
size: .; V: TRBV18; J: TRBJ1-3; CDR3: CASSATQVSGNTIYF
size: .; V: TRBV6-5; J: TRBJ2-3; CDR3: CASSMDRGTDTQYF
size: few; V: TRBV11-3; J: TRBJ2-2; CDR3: CASSLGQGLADGELFF
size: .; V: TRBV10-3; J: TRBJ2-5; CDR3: CAITPDRGKGETQYF
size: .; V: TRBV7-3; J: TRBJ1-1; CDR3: CASSLDRASEAFF
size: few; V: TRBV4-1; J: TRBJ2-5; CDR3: CASSQESGPLNQETQYF
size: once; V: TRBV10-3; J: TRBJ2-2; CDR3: CAISVETGTGELFF
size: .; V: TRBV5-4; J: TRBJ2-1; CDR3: CASSRPTGDNEQFF
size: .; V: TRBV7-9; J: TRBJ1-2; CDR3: CASSVSASGYGYTF
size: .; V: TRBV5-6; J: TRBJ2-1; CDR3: CASSLGGTGVF
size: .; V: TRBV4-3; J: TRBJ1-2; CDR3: CASSQRQDSHYGYTF
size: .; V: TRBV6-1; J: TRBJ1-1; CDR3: CASSEQWLNTEAFF
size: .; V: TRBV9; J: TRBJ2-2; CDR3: CASSAGQGSTGELFF
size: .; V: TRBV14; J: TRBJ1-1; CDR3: CASSQALAGTEAFF
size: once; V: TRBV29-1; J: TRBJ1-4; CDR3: CSVSQTNEKLFF
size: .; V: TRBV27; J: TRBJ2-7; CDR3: CASRSGTGGEQYF
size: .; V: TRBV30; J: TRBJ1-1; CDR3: CAWRTGRNTEAFF
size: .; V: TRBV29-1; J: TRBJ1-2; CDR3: CSFGGTHGYTF
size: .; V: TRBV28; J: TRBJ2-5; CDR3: CASSLPGLAGKQTQYF
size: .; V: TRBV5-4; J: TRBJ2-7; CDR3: CASSSRTESGREQYF
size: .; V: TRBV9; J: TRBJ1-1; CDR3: CASSPQGWGIFTEAFF
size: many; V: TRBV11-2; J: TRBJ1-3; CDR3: CASSLGTSSGNTIYF
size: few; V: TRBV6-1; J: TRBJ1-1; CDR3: CASTETIENTEAFF
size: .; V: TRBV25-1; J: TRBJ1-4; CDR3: CASSDSFIRKLFF
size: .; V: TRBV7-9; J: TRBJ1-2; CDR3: CASSLATDYGYTF
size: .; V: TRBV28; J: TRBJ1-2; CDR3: CASSFRLRTGIWGYTF